This TCR beta chain was identified during a study of T cell repertoires in cytomegalovirus infection. This clonotype came up many times. Trimming took 0 bases from V and 0 from J; bases not matched to a gene: 6. CDR1 is SGHTA and CDR2 is FQGNSA in the germline V gene. CDR3 length: 19 amino acids. One entry per CDR3 protein results from TCRdb running MiXCR on the reads. The sample lists 350,000 to 450,000 distinct CDR3 sequences; 15% to 20% were seen once. Sequencing used PBMCs. The gene calls are TRBV7-2 and TRBJ1-3; 12 bases fit TRBD1. This receptor was obtained from a human donor in good health (CMV status not recorded). Some clones in this sample may be carry-over from other donors' samples. The CDR3 is CASSLAPGQGASSGNTIYF. The CDR3 nucleotides are TGTGCCAGCAGCTTAGCGCCGGGACAGGGGGCCTCCTCTGGAAACACCATATATTTT.